The T cell receptor beta chain described here comes from a study of blood T cell repertoires in COVID-19. Background on the study: The United States, Italy and Spain provided the acute and convalescent COVID-19 samples. T cells, B-cell-depleted T cells, or PBMCs provided the cDNA or gDNA that served as material.

How the authors handled the data: Amplification with reference gene primers provided the estimates of nucleated cell counts. Assay used: immunoSEQ multiplex PCR; TCRdb lists only in-frame clones, some missing. Clone size and V and J calls were adopted from that table, with D and trimming inferred from the DNA. The sample includes some 33,000 clones, around 80% of them seen just once. The germline CDR1 and CDR2 sequences are SEHNR and FQNEAQ (reference sequence). The CDR3 contains 15 residues. J gave up 5 bases and V 2 bases, and 6 bases lay outside the gene matches. The TCR was taken from a human donor in a cohort sampled during active COVID-19. Sequencing was carried out using peripheral blood. The chain links TRBV7-9 to TRBJ2-7; 10 bases match TRBD2. CDR3 sequence: CASSLRASGGHEQYF. In DNA form, the CDR3 reads TGTGCCAGCAGCTTACGCGCTAGCGGGGGCCACGAGCAGTACTTC.